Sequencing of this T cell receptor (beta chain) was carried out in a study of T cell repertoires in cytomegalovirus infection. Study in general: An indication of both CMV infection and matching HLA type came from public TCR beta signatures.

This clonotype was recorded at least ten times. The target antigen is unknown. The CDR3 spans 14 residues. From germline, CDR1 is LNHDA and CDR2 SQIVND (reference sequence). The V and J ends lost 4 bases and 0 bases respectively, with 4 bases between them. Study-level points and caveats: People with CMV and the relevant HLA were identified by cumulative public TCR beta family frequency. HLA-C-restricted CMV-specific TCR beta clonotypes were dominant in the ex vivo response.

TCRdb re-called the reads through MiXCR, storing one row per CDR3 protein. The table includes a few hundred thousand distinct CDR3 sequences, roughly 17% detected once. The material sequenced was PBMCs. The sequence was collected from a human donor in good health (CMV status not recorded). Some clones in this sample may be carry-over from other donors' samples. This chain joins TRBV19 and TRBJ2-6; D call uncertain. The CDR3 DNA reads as TGTGCCAGTAGTACGAGCTCTGGGGCCAACGTCCTGACTTTC. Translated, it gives CASSTSSGANVLTF.